This T cell receptor (beta chain) stems from a study of T cell changes during pregnancy in multiple sclerosis. The CDR3 length is 13 residues. Germline CDR1 SGHTA, CDR2 FQGTGA. V lost 1 base and J lost 2, with 5 bases in between. The repertoire was sequenced with immunoSEQ multiplex PCR; TCRdb's copy has only in-frame clones and lacks some. The profile shows about 30,000 clones, roughly 89% of them singletons. This TCR was recovered from a female donor in good health, enrolled as a control in a pregnancy study. The material sequenced was CD4+ T cells from peripheral blood mononuclear cells, taken in the first trimester of pregnancy. The chain carries TRBV7-3 and TRBJ2-5; D remains unclear. Here the CDR3 DNA reads TGTGCCAGCAGCTTAAGTCCACAAGAGACCCAGTACTTC. This gives the protein CASSLSPQETQYF. Based on the CDR3 plus reference TRBV7-3 and TRBJ2-5, the full variable domain is GAGVSQTPSNKVTEKGKYVELRCDPISGHTALYWYRQSLGQGPEFLIYFQGTGAADDSGLPNDRFFAVRPEGSVSTLKIQRTERGDSAVYLCASSLSPQETQYFGPGTRLLVL.